The rows below give T cell receptor beta chains drawn from one sample of a study of PD-1 blockade in classical Hodgkin lymphoma. TCRdb keeps only in-frame clones here, not all; method: immunoSEQ multiplex PCR. The data contain more than 20,000 clones, approximately 67% of them seen just once; the ten biggest clones take up about 12%. The specimen comprised peripheral blood mononuclear cells (PBMCs), sampled before the second cycle of nivolumab. The receptors here all came from a human donor with classical Hodgkin lymphoma. Each CDR3 is given with its conserved first and last residue. D genes are given only for firm matches. Part of the rows lack a size; the others show once, few, many or a class for expanded clones.

cdr3_nt: TGCGCCAGCAGCTTGGACGGCAGTTACAATCAGCCCCAGCATTTT; cdr3_aa: CASSLDGSYNQPQHF; clone_size: NA; j_call: TRBJ1-5; v_call: TRBV5-1; d_call: NA
cdr3_nt: TGTGCCAGCAGTTACTCGGGTCCTTCATCCAGGGAGCTGTTTTTT; cdr3_aa: CASSYSGPSSRELFF; clone_size: NA; j_call: TRBJ2-2; v_call: TRBV6-6; d_call: NA
cdr3_nt: TGCGCCAGCAGCTTGAGTCTAGTTATAGTCACAGATACGCAGTATTTT; cdr3_aa: CASSLSLVIVTDTQYF; clone_size: NA; j_call: TRBJ2-3; v_call: TRBV5-1; d_call: NA
cdr3_nt: TGTGCCAGCAGCTGGGGACAGCCCGGGACTAGCGGGGGGGCGGATGACAAAAACATTCAGTACTTC; cdr3_aa: CASSWGQPGTSGGADDKNIQYF; clone_size: NA; j_call: TRBJ2-4; v_call: TRBV2; d_call: TRBD2
cdr3_nt: TGTGCCAGTAGTCTCAGGGTTAGCAATCAGCCCCAGCATTTT; cdr3_aa: CASSLRVSNQPQHF; clone_size: NA; j_call: TRBJ1-5; v_call: TRBV19; d_call: NA
cdr3_nt: TGTGCCAGCAGCCGGGGGGGTGCGACTAATGAAAAACTGTTTTTT; cdr3_aa: CASSRGGATNEKLFF; clone_size: few; j_call: TRBJ1-4; v_call: TRBV28; d_call: NA
cdr3_nt: TGTGCCAGCAGGATGGACGGGTCCGGGGAGCTGTTTTTT; cdr3_aa: CASRMDGSGELFF; clone_size: NA; j_call: TRBJ2-2; v_call: TRBV28; d_call: NA
cdr3_nt: TGCGCCAGCAGCTACGGGACAGGGGCTCTTTTTTACACTGAAGCTTTCTTT; cdr3_aa: CASSYGTGALFYTEAFF; clone_size: few; j_call: TRBJ1-1; v_call: TRBV5-1; d_call: TRBD1
cdr3_nt: TGTGCCAGCAGTTTATCAGGGCAAGAGACCCAGTACTTC; cdr3_aa: CASSLSGQETQYF; clone_size: NA; j_call: TRBJ2-5; v_call: TRBV28; d_call: NA
cdr3_nt: TGTGCCAGCAGTTTTAATCAGGGGGCCGGGAGACAGCCCCAGCATTTT; cdr3_aa: CASSFNQGAGRQPQHF; clone_size: NA; j_call: TRBJ1-5; v_call: TRBV28; d_call: TRBD1
cdr3_nt: TGTGCCAGTAGTATTGGCCTCAGGGGCCTCGGGGAGCTGTTTTTT; cdr3_aa: CASSIGLRGLGELFF; clone_size: NA; j_call: TRBJ2-2; v_call: TRBV19; d_call: NA
cdr3_nt: TGTGCCAGCAGCTTAGATGGGCTAGCGGGCGAATACGAGCAGTACTTC; cdr3_aa: CASSLDGLAGEYEQYF; clone_size: NA; j_call: TRBJ2-7; v_call: TRBV7-2; d_call: TRBD2
cdr3_nt: TGCGCCAGCAGTGAGTCAAAGGCCGGCGGAAAGGAAAAACTGTTTTTT; cdr3_aa: CASSESKAGGKEKLFF; clone_size: NA; j_call: TRBJ1-4; v_call: TRBV10-1; d_call: NA
cdr3_nt: TGTGCCAGCAGTTACTCATTGACAGGGGGCACTGAAGCTTTCTTT; cdr3_aa: CASSYSLTGGTEAFF; clone_size: NA; j_call: TRBJ1-1; v_call: TRBV6-5; d_call: TRBD1
cdr3_nt: TGTGCCAGCAGTTGGGACAGGCAAGGGTATGGCTACACCTTC; cdr3_aa: CASSWDRQGYGYTF; clone_size: few; j_call: TRBJ1-2; v_call: TRBV2; d_call: TRBD1
cdr3_nt: TGTGCCTGGAGCCGACAGGGGGCAGGAGGAAACACCATATATTTT; cdr3_aa: CAWSRQGAGGNTIYF; clone_size: NA; j_call: TRBJ1-3; v_call: TRBV30; d_call: TRBD1
cdr3_nt: TGTGCCAGCAGTTCACAATGGACTAGCGGGGGTCAGCAGTTCTTC; cdr3_aa: CASSSQWTSGGQQFF; clone_size: NA; j_call: TRBJ2-1; v_call: TRBV5-5; d_call: TRBD2
cdr3_nt: TGTGCCTGGAGCGGCGGATGGGAGGGAAAACTGTTTTTT; cdr3_aa: CAWSGGWEGKLFF; clone_size: once; j_call: TRBJ1-4; v_call: TRBV30; d_call: NA
cdr3_nt: TGCAGCGTTGCGGCTCACTCTGGAAACACCATATATTTT; cdr3_aa: CSVAAHSGNTIYF; clone_size: NA; j_call: TRBJ1-3; v_call: TRBV29-1; d_call: NA
cdr3_nt: TGTGCCAGCAGCCTCCGGTCCGAGACCCAGTACTTC; cdr3_aa: CASSLRSETQYF; clone_size: once; j_call: TRBJ2-5; v_call: TRBV7-9; d_call: NA
cdr3_nt: TGTGCCAGCAGCACTCAATGGGGTCGGGGCTATGGGGCCAACGTCCTGACTTTC; cdr3_aa: CASSTQWGRGYGANVLTF; clone_size: NA; j_call: TRBJ2-6; v_call: TRBV7-8; d_call: NA
cdr3_nt: TGTGCCAGCAGCTTGGGCGCCCCGACCTCCTACGAGCAGTACTTC; cdr3_aa: CASSLGAPTSYEQYF; clone_size: once; j_call: TRBJ2-7; v_call: TRBV5-6; d_call: NA
cdr3_nt: TGCGCCAGCAGCTTGTATCCCAACAGGAACACTGAAGCTTTCTTT; cdr3_aa: CASSLYPNRNTEAFF; clone_size: NA; j_call: TRBJ1-1; v_call: TRBV5-1; d_call: NA
cdr3_nt: TGCGCCAGCAGCTCCGGGACAGGGTTCTACAATGAGCAGTTCTTC; cdr3_aa: CASSSGTGFYNEQFF; clone_size: NA; j_call: TRBJ2-1; v_call: TRBV5-1; d_call: TRBD1
cdr3_nt: TGTGCCAGCCGCACCCGGGACACCTCGAACACTGAAGCTTTCTTT; cdr3_aa: CASRTRDTSNTEAFF; clone_size: NA; j_call: TRBJ1-1; v_call: TRBV2; d_call: NA
cdr3_nt: TGTGCCAGCACAGCCCGGCTCAATCAGCCCCAGCATTTT; cdr3_aa: CASTARLNQPQHF; clone_size: medium-sized; j_call: TRBJ1-5; v_call: TRBV6-1; d_call: NA
cdr3_nt: TGTGCCAGCAGCCCCTTCGGGGGGGGGCATTCTTTTGGAAACACCATATATTTT; cdr3_aa: CASSPFGGGHSFGNTIYF; clone_size: medium-sized; j_call: TRBJ1-3; v_call: TRBV5-5; d_call: NA
cdr3_nt: TGTGCCAGCAGGACTCGTGCGGGAGCCCCCGGGGAGCTGTTTTTT; cdr3_aa: CASRTRAGAPGELFF; clone_size: few; j_call: TRBJ2-2; v_call: TRBV28; d_call: TRBD2
cdr3_nt: TGTGCCAGCACCGTGTCAACAGATACGCAGTATTTT; cdr3_aa: CASTVSTDTQYF; clone_size: NA; j_call: TRBJ2-3; v_call: TRBV6-5; d_call: NA
cdr3_nt: TGTGCCAGCAGTTACGATGGTAACTCCTACAATGAGCAGTTCTTC; cdr3_aa: CASSYDGNSYNEQFF; clone_size: NA; j_call: TRBJ2-1; v_call: TRBV6-5; d_call: NA
cdr3_nt: TGTGCCAGCAGTGAAGCTCCAGGGGATGAGCAGTTCTTC; cdr3_aa: CASSEAPGDEQFF; clone_size: NA; j_call: TRBJ2-1; v_call: TRBV6-1; d_call: NA
cdr3_nt: TGCGCCAGCAGCTTGGGTAATAGCGAGGCCAAAAACATTCAGTACTTC; cdr3_aa: CASSLGNSEAKNIQYF; clone_size: NA; j_call: TRBJ2-4; v_call: TRBV5-1; d_call: NA
cdr3_nt: TGTGCCTGGAGTGTTTATCGGGCTTCTGAAAAACTGTTTTTT; cdr3_aa: CAWSVYRASEKLFF; clone_size: NA; j_call: TRBJ1-4; v_call: TRBV30; d_call: NA
cdr3_nt: TGTGCCAGTAGTCTAACCGGACAGATACTAAGCCGTCAGCCCCAGCATTTT; cdr3_aa: CASSLTGQILSRQPQHF; clone_size: once; j_call: TRBJ1-5; v_call: TRBV19; d_call: NA
cdr3_nt: TGTGCCATCAGTGAAAACAATGAGCAGTTCTTC; cdr3_aa: CAISENNEQFF; clone_size: NA; j_call: TRBJ2-1; v_call: TRBV10-3; d_call: NA
cdr3_nt: TGTGCCAGCAGCTTATGGACCAAATTTGACACAGATACGCAGTATTTT; cdr3_aa: CASSLWTKFDTDTQYF; clone_size: NA; j_call: TRBJ2-3; v_call: TRBV7-2; d_call: NA
cdr3_nt: TGTGCCATCAGTGATCCGGGGGAGAGCTCCTACGAGCAGTACTTC; cdr3_aa: CAISDPGESSYEQYF; clone_size: once; j_call: TRBJ2-7; v_call: TRBV10-3; d_call: NA
cdr3_nt: TGTGCCACCTCCCGCTGGGGAGGGGACTATGGCTACACCTTC; cdr3_aa: CATSRWGGDYGYTF; clone_size: NA; j_call: TRBJ1-2; v_call: TRBV6-5; d_call: NA
cdr3_nt: TGCGCCAGCAGCCCGGTTGGGGGGACCTACGAGCAGTACTTC; cdr3_aa: CASSPVGGTYEQYF; clone_size: NA; j_call: TRBJ2-7; v_call: TRBV4-1; d_call: NA
cdr3_nt: TGTGCCAGCAACCCGACAGGGTTTAATTCACCCCTCCACTTT; cdr3_aa: CASNPTGFNSPLHF; clone_size: NA; j_call: TRBJ1-6; v_call: TRBV6-5; d_call: TRBD1
cdr3_nt: TGTGCCTGGCTGGGACCCTGGGGCACTGAAGCTTTCTTT; cdr3_aa: CAWLGPWGTEAFF; clone_size: NA; j_call: TRBJ1-1; v_call: TRBV30; d_call: NA